A single sample gave rise to the 25 T cell receptor beta chains below, sequenced in a study of CXCR3-negative and CXCR3-positive naive CD8 T cells. General observations from the study: Naive CXCR3-positive cells had TRB CDR3s more hydrophobic than those of CXCR3-negative naive cells.

No antigen has been assigned to these receptors. Researchers prepared the TRB cDNA libraries using 5' RACE with UMI labels. TCRdb reprocessed the 5' RACE reads and reports one entry per CDR3 protein, with no DNA. Its listing shows nearly 110,000 distinct CDR3 sequences. The sequenced sample was naive CXCR3+ CD8+ T cells from blood. Subset in this sample: CD45RO-CCR7+CD27+CD95- naive CD8+ T cells expressing CXCR3 (TNR3+). The receptors stem from a human donor in good health. Some clones in this sample may be carry-over from other donors' samples.

This chain joins TRBV20-1 and TRBJ2-7; TCRdb designates TRBD1, a call that cannot be tested without DNA. Germline V CDR1 and CDR2: DFQATT, SNEGSKA (reference sequence). The CDR3 length is 13 residues. This chain's CDR3 is CSASGWSSYEQYF.

The chain combines TRBV28 with TRBJ2-3; TCRdb calls TRBD2, which cannot be checked without DNA. The CDR3 covers 15 residues. Germline CDR1 and CDR2: MDHEN and SYDVKM. The CDR3 is CASAAVVAVTDTQYF.

This rearrangement joins TRBV28 to TRBJ2-1. This CDR3 contains 11 residues. Germline V CDR1 and CDR2: MDHEN, SYDVKM. This CDR3 is CASSFVNEQFF.

The chain carries TRBV29-1 and TRBJ1-2. This CDR3 is built from 11 residues. Germline V gene data show CDR1 as SQVTM and CDR2 as ANQGSEA. Here the CDR3 reads CSVRDNYGYTF.

The chain links TRBV29-1 to TRBJ2-1. The CDR3 is made up of 14 amino acids. Germline-derived CDR1 and CDR2 are SQVTM and ANQGSEA. The CDR3 spells CSVVRLARNNEQFF.

The chain uses TRBV6-6 and TRBJ2-6; the D call of TRBD1 rests on TCRdb alone, since no DNA is present to check it. Germline V CDR1 and CDR2: MNHNY, SVGAGI (reference sequence). This CDR3 is built from 17 residues. CDR3 amino acids: CASSYPDRGPGANVLTF.

The chain uses TRBV6-2 or TRBV6-3 and TRBJ2-7. This CDR3 comprises 12 residues. The germline V gene has CDR1 MNHEY and CDR2 SVGEGT. CDR3 region: CASMRSSYEQYF.

V is TRBV4-2 and J is TRBJ2-3. Germline V gives CDR1 LGHNA, CDR2 YNFKEQ. The CDR3 runs to 14 residues. The CDR3 loop reads CASSQVASSDTQYF.

V is TRBV5-1 and J is TRBJ2-3; lacking DNA, the TRBD2 call made by TCRdb goes unchecked. Germline V gene lookup returns CDR1 SGHRS and CDR2 YFSETQ. This CDR3 comprises 17 residues. The CDR3 here is CASSSRLAGGGRDTQYF.

This chain uses TRBV7-2 with TRBJ2-1; the TCRdb D gene call, TRBD1, has no DNA to confirm it. The length of the CDR3 is 16 residues. In germline, CDR1 is SGHTA, CDR2 FQGNSA. The CDR3 spells CASSPGPGTGNNEQFF.

The chain is built from TRBV9 and TRBJ2-5; the TRBD2 assignment by TCRdb is unverifiable without DNA. Germline CDR1 and CDR2: SGDLS and YYNGEE. The CDR3 totals 15 residues. CDR3 loop: CASRRLAGGQETQYF.

V and J are TRBV7-3 and TRBJ2-2; TCRdb selects TRBD1, and the lack of DNA leaves this call unchecked. The CDR3 covers 18 residues. Germline V gene sequence: CDR1 SGHTA, CDR2 FQGTGA. CDR3 sequence: CASSLTGQGYANTGELFF.

This chain joins TRBV27 and TRBJ1-5; lacking DNA, the TRBD1 call made by TCRdb goes unchecked. CDR1 and CDR2 from the germline V gene are MNHEY and SMNVEV (reference sequence). This CDR3 has 15 amino acids. The CDR3 here is CASSRTANSNQPQHF.

The gene calls are TRBV20-1 and TRBJ2-7; TCRdb's D call, TRBD2, is unchecked because there is no DNA. The CDR3 contains 13 residues. Germline V CDR1 and CDR2: DFQATT, SNEGSKA (reference sequence). The CDR3 reads CSARGREDHEQYF.

The chain combines TRBV29-1 with TRBJ2-1. Germline V CDR1 and CDR2: SQVTM, ANQGSEA. CDR3 length: 15 residues. This CDR3 is CSVDLSGEGYNEQFF.

This chain uses TRBV5-5 with TRBJ2-3. The CDR3 totals 14 residues. Germline V gene data show CDR1 as SGHKS and CDR2 as YYEKEE (reference sequence). The CDR3 reads CASREGFSTDTQYF.

This sequence joins TRBV4-1 and TRBJ2-7; TCRdb's D gene call, TRBD1, goes unchecked for lack of DNA. CDR1 is MGHRA, CDR2 YSYEKL, per germline. The CDR3 length is 15 residues. CDR3 in amino acids: CASSQEAGVFYEQYF.

This chain links TRBV30 with TRBJ1-1. The CDR3 runs to 13 residues. The germline V gene encodes CDR1 GTSNPN and CDR2 SVGIG (reference sequence). CDR3 sequence: CAWSVGHHTEAFF.

The chain links TRBV29-1 to TRBJ2-1. The CDR3 has 19 amino acids. Germline V lookup: CDR1 SQVTM, CDR2 ANQGSEA. The CDR3 here is CSVESWSAANLISYNEQFF.

The chain's CDR3 is CATSREVTNTGELFF. The chain recombines TRBV15 with TRBJ2-2. Germline values: CDR1 LNHNV, CDR2 YYDKDF (reference sequence). The CDR3 consists of 15 residues.

The CDR3 here is CASSLTEVPYEQYF. V gene TRBV4-1 combines with J gene TRBJ2-7; TCRdb calls TRBD1, which cannot be checked without DNA. Germline V gene lookup returns CDR1 MGHRA and CDR2 YSYEKL. This CDR3 is built from 14 residues.

This rearrangement joins TRBV13 to TRBJ2-7; TCRdb proposes TRBD2, but this gene call is untestable without DNA. The CDR3 is made up of 14 amino acids. CDR1 PRHDT and CDR2 FYEKMQ come from the germline V gene (reference sequence). CDR3 protein: CASSLASLPMLQYF.

The genes are TRBV7-9 and TRBJ1-1. The CDR3 has 14 amino acids. Germline-derived CDR1 and CDR2 are SEHNR and FQNEAQ (reference sequence). CDR3 region: CASSLDLGFTEAFF. The complete variable domain, with remaining parts taken from reference TRBV7-9 and TRBJ1-1, reads DTGVSQNPRHKITKRGQNVTFRCDPISEHNRLYWYRQTLGQGPEFLTYFQNEAQLEKSRLLSDRFSAERPKGSFSTLEIQRTEQGDSAMYLCASSLDLGFTEAFFGQGTRLTVV.

The V call is TRBV10-1, the J call TRBJ2-7. Per the germline V gene, CDR1 is WNHNN and CDR2 is SYGVQD (reference sequence). This CDR3 spans 13 amino acids. The CDR3 is CASSDTSSYEQYF.

The gene calls are TRBV4-1 and TRBJ1-1. The germline gives CDR1 MGHRA, CDR2 YSYEKL. The CDR3 loop spans 12 amino acids. CDR3 region: CASSHSTTEAFF.